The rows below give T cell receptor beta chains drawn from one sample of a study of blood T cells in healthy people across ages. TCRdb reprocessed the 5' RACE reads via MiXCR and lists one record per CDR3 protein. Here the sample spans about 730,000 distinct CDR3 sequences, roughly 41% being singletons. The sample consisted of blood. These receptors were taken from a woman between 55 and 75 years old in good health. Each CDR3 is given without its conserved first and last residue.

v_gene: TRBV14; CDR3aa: ASSHDRMGSYEQY
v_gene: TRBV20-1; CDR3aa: SARVSLNTEAF
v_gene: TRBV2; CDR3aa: ASTSGTYAYEQY
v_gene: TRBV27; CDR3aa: ASSFEGQNGANVLT
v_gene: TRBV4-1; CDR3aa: ASSQGEGRGNEQF
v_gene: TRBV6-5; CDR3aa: ASSQNRAGAYEQY
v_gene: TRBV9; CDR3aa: ASSVGRGPLGEELF
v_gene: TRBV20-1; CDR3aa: SAPDRGISNQETQY
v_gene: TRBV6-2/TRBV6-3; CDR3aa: ASTLGTGSQETQY
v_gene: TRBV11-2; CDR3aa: ASSVGTGVSYEQY
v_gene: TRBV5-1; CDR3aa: ASQGQGASEAF
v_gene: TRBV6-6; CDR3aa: ASSQSSDGQDNQPQH
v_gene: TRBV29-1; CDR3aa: SVEGWASGAGMDNEQY
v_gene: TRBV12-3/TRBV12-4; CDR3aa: ASRPGQGSGNTIY
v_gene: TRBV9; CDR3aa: ASSVQSSGNTIY
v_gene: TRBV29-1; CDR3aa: SVAPNGDTQY
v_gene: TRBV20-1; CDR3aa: SAPGTILQETQY
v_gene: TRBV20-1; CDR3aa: SAQTVLSSYNSPLH
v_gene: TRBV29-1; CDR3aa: SVATGSTEAF
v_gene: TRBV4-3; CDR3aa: ASSQDMVAAYGYT
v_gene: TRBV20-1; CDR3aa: SAKAQETQY
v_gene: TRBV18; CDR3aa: ASSPGTGLNQPQH
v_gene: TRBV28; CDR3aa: ASPMFGQGNTDTQY
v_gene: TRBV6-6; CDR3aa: ASSDGQSNQPQH